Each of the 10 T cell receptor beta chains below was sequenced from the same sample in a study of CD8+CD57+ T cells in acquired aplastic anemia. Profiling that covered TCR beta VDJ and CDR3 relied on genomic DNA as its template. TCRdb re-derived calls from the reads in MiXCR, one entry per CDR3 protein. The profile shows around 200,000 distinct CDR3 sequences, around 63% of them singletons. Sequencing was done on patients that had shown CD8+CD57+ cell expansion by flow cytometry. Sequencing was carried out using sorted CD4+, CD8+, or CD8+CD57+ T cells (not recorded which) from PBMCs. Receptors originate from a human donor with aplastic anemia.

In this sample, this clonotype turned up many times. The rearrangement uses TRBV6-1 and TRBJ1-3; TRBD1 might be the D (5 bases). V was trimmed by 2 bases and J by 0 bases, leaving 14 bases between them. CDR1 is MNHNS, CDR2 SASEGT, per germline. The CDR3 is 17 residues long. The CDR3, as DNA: TGTGCCAGCAGTGAAAGCTTCCACAGGAGCTCTGGAAACACCATATATTTT. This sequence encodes CASSESFHRSSGNTIYF.

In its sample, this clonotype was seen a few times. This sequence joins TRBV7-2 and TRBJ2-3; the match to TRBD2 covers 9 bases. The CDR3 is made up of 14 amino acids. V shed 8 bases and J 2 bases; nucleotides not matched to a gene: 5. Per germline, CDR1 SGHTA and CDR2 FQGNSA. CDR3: CASSTSGYTDTQYF. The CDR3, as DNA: TGTGCCAGCTCGACTAGCGGCTACACAGATACGCAGTATTTT.

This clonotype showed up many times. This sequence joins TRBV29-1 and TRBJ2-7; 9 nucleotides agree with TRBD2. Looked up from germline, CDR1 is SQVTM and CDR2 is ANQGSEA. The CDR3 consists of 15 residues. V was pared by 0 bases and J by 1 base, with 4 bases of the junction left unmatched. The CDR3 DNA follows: TGCAGCGTTGAAGATCATAGCGGGGGTTCCTACGAGCAGTACTTC. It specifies CSVEDHSGGSYEQYF.

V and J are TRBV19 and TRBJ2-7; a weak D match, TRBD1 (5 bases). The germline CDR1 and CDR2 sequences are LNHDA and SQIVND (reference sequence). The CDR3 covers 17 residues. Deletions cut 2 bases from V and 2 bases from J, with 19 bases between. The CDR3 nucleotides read TGTGCCAGTAGTATAAAGTCTGGCGAAGGGGCCCCCTACGAGCAGTACTTC. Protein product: CASSIKSGEGAPYEQYF.

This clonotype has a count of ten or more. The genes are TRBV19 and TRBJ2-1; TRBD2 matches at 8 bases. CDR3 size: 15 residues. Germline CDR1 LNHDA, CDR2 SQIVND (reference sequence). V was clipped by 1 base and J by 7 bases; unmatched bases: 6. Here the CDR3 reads CASSIAGGPGNEQFF. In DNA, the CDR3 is TGTGCCAGTAGTATAGCGGGGGGGCCGGGGAATGAGCAGTTCTTC.

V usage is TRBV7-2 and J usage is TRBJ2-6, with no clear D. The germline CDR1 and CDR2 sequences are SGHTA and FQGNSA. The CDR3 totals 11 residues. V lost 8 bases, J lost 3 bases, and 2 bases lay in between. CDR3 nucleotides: TGTGCCAGCTTTGGGGCCAACGTCCTGACTTTC. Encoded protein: CASFGANVLTF.

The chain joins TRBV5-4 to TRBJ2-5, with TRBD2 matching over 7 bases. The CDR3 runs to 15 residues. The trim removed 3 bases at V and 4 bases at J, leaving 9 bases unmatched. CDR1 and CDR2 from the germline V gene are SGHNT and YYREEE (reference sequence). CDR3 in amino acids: CASSSGLVSLETQYF. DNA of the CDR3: TGTGCCAGCAGCTCAGGACTAGTGAGCTTAGAGACCCAGTACTTC.

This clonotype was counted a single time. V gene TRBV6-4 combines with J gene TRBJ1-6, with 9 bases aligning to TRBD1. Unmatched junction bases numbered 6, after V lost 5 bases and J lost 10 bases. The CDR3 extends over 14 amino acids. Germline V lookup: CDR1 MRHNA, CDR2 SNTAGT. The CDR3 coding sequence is TGTGCCAGCAGTTCCGGGACAGGGAGGTCACCCCTCCACTTT. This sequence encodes CASSSGTGRSPLHF.

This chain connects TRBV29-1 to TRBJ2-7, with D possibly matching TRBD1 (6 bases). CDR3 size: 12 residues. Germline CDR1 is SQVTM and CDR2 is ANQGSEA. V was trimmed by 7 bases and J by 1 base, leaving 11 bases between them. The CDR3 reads CSASQGSYEQYF. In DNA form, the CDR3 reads TGCAGCGCATCCCAGGGGTCCTACGAGCAGTACTTC.

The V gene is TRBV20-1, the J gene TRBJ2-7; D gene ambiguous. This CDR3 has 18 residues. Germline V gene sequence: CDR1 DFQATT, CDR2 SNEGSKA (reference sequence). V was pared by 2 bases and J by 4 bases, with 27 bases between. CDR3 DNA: TGCAGTGCTAGAAGAGCCGGAAGGACGGTTACCGCTCTGTACGAGCAGTACTTC. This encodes CSARRAGRTVTALYEQYF.